Shown below are 23 T cell receptor beta chains from a single sample sequenced in a study of cytomegalovirus exposure and HLA in healthy donors. Sequencing used immunoSEQ multiplex PCR; TCRdb keeps in-frame clones, though not all of them. Of over 150,000 clones in the sample, about 90% were seen once. Source material: PBMCs. These receptors were taken from a woman aged 18-35 years in good health and CMV-seropositive.

CDR3 DNA sequence: TGCGCCAGCAGCTTGTGGGAGGCTACTAGCGGGAGGTCCTACGAGCAGTACTTC. Protein sequence: CASSLWEATSGRSYEQYF. J is TRBJ2-7 and V is TRBV5-1; TRBD2 matches 12 bases. CDR1 and CDR2 from the germline V gene are SGHRS and YFSETQ. The V and J ends lost 1 base and 1 base, in that order; junction bases with no gene match: 9. The CDR3 runs 18 residues.

This clone occurred a few times. The gene calls are TRBV29-1 and TRBJ2-7, with 9 bases that match TRBD1. CDR1 and CDR2 (germline): SQVTM, ANQGSEA. The CDR3 totals 12 residues. V dropped 5 bases and J dropped 6; count of bases not matched to a gene: 5. CDR3 in amino acids: CSVLADRGEQYF. The CDR3 DNA is TGCAGCGTTCTAGCGGACAGGGGCGAGCAGTACTTC.

This chain joins TRBV27 and TRBJ2-7; no definite D call. V was cut by 6 bases and J by 0 bases, with 15 bases left in between. The germline CDR1 and CDR2 sequences are MNHEY and SMNVEV (reference sequence). The CDR3 sequence is 15 residues long. The CDR3 sequence is CASSNIPVSSYEQYF. The CDR3 nucleotides read TGTGCCAGCAGCAATATACCGGTAAGCTCCTACGAGCAGTACTTC.

The table lists this clone with a count of one. The chain is built from TRBV30 and TRBJ1-5, with D unresolved. The germline gives CDR1 GTSNPN, CDR2 SVGIG (reference sequence). The CDR3 consists of 12 residues. Trimming left V 5 bases short and J 1 base short, with 6 bases between. The CDR3 DNA reads TGTGCCTGGGGCGGGAGCAATCAGCCCCAGCATTTT. Translation: CAWGGSNQPQHF.

The chain combines TRBV6-5 with TRBJ2-1; 11 bases line up with TRBD1. CDR1 is MNHEY, CDR2 SVGAGI, per germline. J lost 6 bases, V lost 3 bases, and 7 bases had no gene match. The CDR3 sequence is 16 residues long. CDR3 coding DNA: TGTGCCAGCAGTTATACCGGGACAGGGGGAATCAATGAGCAGTTCTTC. This codes for CASSYTGTGGINEQFF.

The rearrangement links TRBV28 to TRBJ2-3, with 9 bases fitting TRBD1. CDR1 MDHEN and CDR2 SYDVKM come from the germline V gene. V lost 2 bases and J lost 1; bases outside the gene matches: 1. The length of the CDR3 is 15 residues. DNA of the CDR3: TGTGCCAGCAGTTTAGGGGACAGGGGCACAGATACGCAGTATTTT. Its translation: CASSLGDRGTDTQYF.

This chain joins TRBV11-1 and TRBJ2-1, with a tentative D call TRBD1 (6 bases). CDR1 is SGHAT and CDR2 is FQDESV in the germline V gene (reference sequence). The V and J ends lost 7 bases and 0 bases respectively, with 13 bases between them. This CDR3 comprises 15 residues. CDR3 DNA: TGTGCCAGCACCCATGGACAGAGCTCCTACAATGAGCAGTTCTTC. It is translated as CASTHGQSSYNEQFF.

The J gene is TRBJ2-7, the V gene TRBV30, with 9 bases identical to TRBD1. Germline values: CDR1 GTSNPN, CDR2 SVGIG (reference sequence). The junction had 5 bases not matched to a gene; V was cut back by 0 bases and J by 5 bases. The CDR3 covers 14 residues. The CDR3 is CAWSVVGQGNEQYF. The CDR3 bases are TGTGCCTGGAGTGTAGTTGGACAGGGGAACGAGCAGTACTTC.

The rearrangement joins TRBV15 to TRBJ2-7; 8 bases align to TRBD2. V shed 3 bases, J shed 3 bases, and the junction held 10 bases outside the gene matches. The CDR3 extends over 16 amino acids. CDR1 and CDR2 (germline): LNHNV, YYDKDF (reference sequence). CDR3 loop: CATSSPTGTSFYEQYF. The CDR3 nucleotides are TGTGCCACCAGCAGCCCCACCGGGACTAGTTTCTACGAGCAGTACTTC.

This chain links TRBV19 with TRBJ2-2, with unresolved D. V was shortened by 6 bases and J by 1 base, with 12 bases between the two germline ends. This CDR3 is 15 amino acids long. Germline V CDR1 and CDR2: LNHDA, SQIVND (reference sequence). CDR3 sequence (DNA): TGTGCCAGTAGCCAGAGACACAGGAACACCGGGGAGCTGTTTTTT. Translated, it gives CASSQRHRNTGELFF.

The chain employs TRBV5-4 and TRBJ2-7, with 9 nucleotides matching TRBD1. This CDR3 region has 13 residues. J lost 8 bases, V lost 0 bases, and 3 bases had no gene match. CDR1 SGHNT and CDR2 YYREEE come from the germline V gene (reference sequence). The CDR3 is CASSLATGGKQYF. CDR3 DNA: TGTGCCAGCAGCTTGGCCACAGGGGGCAAGCAGTACTTC.

The chain employs TRBV7-9 and TRBJ2-2; 8 nucleotides agree with TRBD1. The J segment lost 2 bases and the V segment lost 5 bases, leaving 10 bases of the junction unmatched. The CDR3 length is 17 residues. Germline CDR1 SEHNR, CDR2 FQNEAQ (reference sequence). The CDR3 DNA is TGTGCCAGCAGCCCGGGGACAGGCCACTCTAACACCGGGGAGCTGTTTTTT. Translation gives CASSPGTGHSNTGELFF.

The count of this clone is one. The V call is TRBV7-9, the J call TRBJ1-2; a possible D gene is TRBD1 (5 bases). The CDR3 runs to 16 residues. Trimming shortened V by 1 base and J by 1 base, and 13 bases separated the two germline ends. CDR1 is SEHNR and CDR2 is FQNEAQ in the germline V gene (reference sequence). DNA for the CDR3: TGTGCCAGCAGCTTAGTCATTATCGACAGTAACTATGGCTACACCTTC. It is translated as CASSLVIIDSNYGYTF.

This clone was counted a single time. The chain links TRBV4-1 to TRBJ2-4; D possibly corresponds to TRBD1 (5 bases). The CDR3 loop spans 18 amino acids. Per germline, CDR1 MGHRA and CDR2 YSYEKL. With 1 base removed from V and 1 base from J, the gap between germline ends came to 17 bases. Written as DNA, the CDR3 is TGCGCCAGCAGCCAAGTGGAAGGTACCTCAGGGGCCAAAAACATTCAGTACTTC. The encoded protein is CASSQVEGTSGAKNIQYF.

The chain joins TRBV4-2 to TRBJ2-2; possible D gene TRBD1, 6 bases. V lost 4 bases to trimming and J lost 5 bases, with 8 bases between them. The CDR3 has 13 amino acids. Per germline, CDR1 LGHNA and CDR2 YNFKEQ. CDR3 loop: CASSRTGTGELFF. The CDR3 nucleotides are TGTGCCAGCAGCCGAACAGGGACCGGGGAGCTGTTTTTT.

The rearrangement uses TRBV29-1 and TRBJ2-5, with D perhaps matching TRBD2 (6 bases). Trimming shortened V by 4 bases and J by 1 base, and 10 bases separated the two germline ends. This CDR3 is built from 13 residues. Germline assignment: CDR1 SQVTM and CDR2 ANQGSEA. CDR3 DNA: TGCAGCGTTGGGCAGGGACTCCAAGAGACCCAGTACTTC. Its protein is CSVGQGLQETQYF.

The chain is built from TRBV7-6 and TRBJ2-6, with unresolved D. Germline V gene lookup returns CDR1 SGHVS and CDR2 FNYEAQ. This CDR3 contains 15 residues. V was clipped by 3 bases and J by 0 bases, with 6 bases between them. CDR3 DNA sequence: TGTGCCAGCAGCTTCTCAGGCTCTGGGGCCAACGTCCTGACTTTC. Translated, it gives CASSFSGSGANVLTF.

The V call is TRBV5-1, the J call TRBJ2-5; D perhaps matches TRBD2 (5 bases). The CDR3 covers 14 residues. Trimming pared 2 bases from V and 1 base from J, leaving 9 bases between. Germline values: CDR1 SGHRS, CDR2 YFSETQ. DNA for the CDR3: TGCGCCAGCAGCTTTCGGGGATTCCAAGAGACCCAGTACTTC. This translates into CASSFRGFQETQYF.

This clone was recorded only once. CDR3 in amino acids: CASSEGDRGWYNEQFF. CDR3 coding DNA: TGTGCCAGCAGTGAAGGCGACAGGGGGTGGTACAATGAGCAGTTCTTC. The rearrangement links TRBV6-1 to TRBJ2-1; 9 bases map to TRBD1. Looked up from germline, CDR1 is MNHNS and CDR2 is SASEGT. The CDR3 length is 16 residues. The J segment lost 4 bases and the V segment lost 1 base, leaving 5 bases of the junction unmatched.

The V and J genes are TRBV4-1 and TRBJ2-1; D gene unclear. This CDR3 has 15 amino acids. The V gene lost 4 bases and the J gene lost 4 bases, with 14 bases spanning the gap. Germline assignment: CDR1 MGHRA and CDR2 YSYEKL. CDR3 loop: CASSLLGLPYNEQFF. The CDR3 DNA is TGCGCCAGCAGCCTTCTGGGCCTCCCATACAATGAGCAGTTCTTC.

The chain couples TRBV27 to TRBJ2-2, with 7 nucleotides matching TRBD1. J gave up 4 bases and V 2 bases, and 7 bases lay outside the gene matches. The CDR3 extends over 16 amino acids. CDR1 MNHEY and CDR2 SMNVEV come from the germline V gene (reference sequence). The chain's CDR3 is CASSLINRGGTGELFF. In nucleotides, the CDR3 is TGTGCCAGCAGTTTAATAAACAGGGGTGGCACCGGGGAGCTGTTTTTT.

The chain uses TRBV28 and TRBJ2-1, with D perhaps matching TRBD1 (6 bases). Germline V gives CDR1 MDHEN, CDR2 SYDVKM. Trimming cost V 6 bases and J 4 bases, with 16 bases left between them. The CDR3 covers 15 residues. The CDR3 spells CASSPNWGQYNEQFF. The DNA of the CDR3 is TGTGCCAGCAGCCCCAACTGGGGGCAGTACAATGAGCAGTTCTTC.

In DNA form, the CDR3 reads TGTGCCAGCAGCTTAGCAGGGTTCGATGAGCAGTTCTTC. Protein sequence: CASSLAGFDEQFF. This chain joins TRBV11-3 and TRBJ2-1; perhaps TRBD1 as D (5 bases). Trimming removed 1 base at V and 8 bases at J, with 9 bases between. There are 13 residues in the CDR3. Germline V gene data show CDR1 as SGHNT and CDR2 as YENEEA.